This T cell receptor (beta chain) is drawn from a study of cytomegalovirus exposure and HLA in healthy donors. Libraries were prepared by immunoSEQ multiplex PCR; TCRdb keeps only in-frame clonotypes and omits some of them. This table holds 100,000 to 150,000 clones, roughly 94% found once. The CDR3 is 13 amino acids. V lost 2 bases and J lost 4, with 7 bases in between. Germline CDR1 SGHRS, CDR2 YFSETQ. Material: PBMCs. The sequence came from a woman aged 18-29 years in good health and CMV-seronegative. The chain has TRBV5-1 and TRBJ2-1; D is unresolved. The CDR3, as DNA: TGCGCCAGCAGCTTTGCGCTATACAATGAGCAGTTCTTC. Protein: CASSFALYNEQFF. The whole variable domain, remainder taken from reference TRBV5-1 and TRBJ2-1, is KAGVTQTPRYLIKTRGQQVTLSCSPISGHRSVSWYQQTPGQGLQFLFEYFSETQRNKGNFPGRFSGRQFSNSRSEMNVSTLELGDSALYLCASSFALYNEQFFGPGTRLTVL.